A single sample is the source of the 18 T cell receptor beta chains below, sequenced in a study of blood T cells in healthy people across ages. The second PCR ran about 6 to 11 cycles with a sample-barcoded 5' primer and J-beta primers. MiXCR was run by TCRdb on the 5' RACE reads, yielding one entry per CDR3 protein. The data contain more than 650,000 distinct CDR3 sequences, 25% to 30% of them singletons. These data also featured in a second study, about T cells of mothers and their children.

The material sequenced was blood. Source of these receptors: a boy younger than 18 in good health.

This clonotype was seen only a few times. The V call is TRBV10-2, the J call TRBJ2-2; weak D call: TRBD1 (6 bases). Trimming shortened V by 6 bases and J by 1 base, and 12 bases separated the two germline ends. CDR3 length: 15 residues. Germline loops: CDR1 WSHSY, CDR2 SAAADI. Written as DNA, the CDR3 is TGCGCCAGCAGATTGTCAGGGGAGAACACCGGGGAGCTGTTTTTT. Translated, it gives CASRLSGENTGELFF.

This clonotype was seen more than once but under ten times. The CDR3 DNA sequence: TGCGCCAGCAGCAGCGGGCGGACAGCAGTATACAATGAGCAGTTCTTC. Its protein product is CASSSGRTAVYNEQFF. The chain is built from TRBV5-1 and TRBJ2-1; the D gene could be TRBD1 or TRBD2 (6 bases each). Germline assignment: CDR1 SGHRS and CDR2 YFSETQ. This CDR3 has 16 amino acids. Trimming cost V 4 bases and J 4 bases, with 18 bases left between them.

The chain has TRBV14 and TRBJ1-3; possibly TRBD1 for D (6 bases). The CDR3 totals 14 residues. The germline V and J ends were trimmed by 4 bases and 0 bases, with 7 bases remaining between them. The germline V gene has CDR1 SGHDN and CDR2 FVKESK. CDR3 amino acids: CASSRGHSGNTIYF. CDR3 in DNA: TGTGCCAGCAGCCGGGGACACTCTGGAAACACCATATATTTT.

V is TRBV20-1 and J is TRBJ2-1; D remains ambiguous. The J call may be incorrect, as the DNA end agrees better with TRBJ2-5. The germline V gene has CDR1 DFQATT and CDR2 SNEGSKA (reference sequence). This CDR3 region has 10 residues. The CDR3 region has the DNA TGCAGTGCTAGTCCCCAGGCCCAGTACTTC. Translated, it gives CSASPQAQYF.

The chain has TRBV25-1 and TRBJ2-1; D may be TRBD2 (6 bases). Trimming removed 6 bases from V and 7 bases from J, with 16 bases in between. This CDR3 contains 14 residues. Germline values: CDR1 MGHDK, CDR2 SYGVNS. The CDR3 loop reads CASSTAGSPNEQFF. In DNA, the CDR3 is TGTGCCAGCAGCACCGCGGGATCTCCAAATGAGCAGTTCTTC.

J is TRBJ2-3 and V is TRBV5-1, with 9 nucleotides matching TRBD2. V was clipped by 0 bases and J by 1 base; unmatched bases: 3. This CDR3 has 16 amino acids. Germline V gene data show CDR1 as SGHRS and CDR2 as YFSETQ. The CDR3 nucleotides read TGCGCCAGCAGCTTGGAGTCTAGCGGGGGCACAGATACGCAGTATTTT. It is translated as CASSLESSGGTDTQYF.

This clonotype was observed a few times. The chain uses TRBV6-5 and TRBJ2-5, with 10 bases that match TRBD1. The CDR3 sequence is 17 residues long. Germline CDR1 is MNHEY and CDR2 is SVGAGI. V lost 1 base to trimming and J lost 4 bases; unmatched junction nucleotides: 9. CDR3 DNA: TGTGCCAGCAGTTACTTTTCGACAGGGGGCAGCGGAGAGACCCAGTACTTC. Encoded protein: CASSYFSTGGSGETQYF.

This clonotype was detected only a few times. The chain employs TRBV2 and TRBJ1-2; D might be TRBD1 (6 bases). This CDR3 is built from 15 residues. V lost 5 bases, J lost 3 bases, and 16 bases lay in between. The germline gives CDR1 SNHLY, CDR2 FYNNEI. The CDR3 region is CASSPEQGLYYGYTF. CDR3 nucleotide sequence: TGTGCCAGCAGTCCCGAACAGGGTCTATACTATGGCTACACCTTC.

This clonotype was seen once. DNA of the CDR3: TGTGCCAGCAGCCACGGACTAGCGGGGGTCACCGGGGAGCTGTTTTTT. This sequence encodes CASSHGLAGVTGELFF. The V and J genes are TRBV3-1 and TRBJ2-2; 13 positions agree with TRBD2. J gave up 4 bases and V 3 bases, and 2 bases lay outside the gene matches. The CDR3 is 16 residues long. Looked up from germline, CDR1 is LGHDT and CDR2 is YNNKEL (reference sequence).

The J gene is TRBJ1-4, the V gene TRBV7-8, with D uncertain. There are 12 residues in the CDR3. The V end was cut by 3 bases, the J end by 6 bases, with 5 bases between. Germline assignment: CDR1 SGHVS and CDR2 FQNEAQ. In DNA form, the CDR3 reads TGTGCCAGCAGCTTGGAACATGAAAAACTGTTTTTT. Amino acids: CASSLEHEKLFF. Full variable domain (remainder filled in from reference TRBV7-8 and TRBJ1-4): GAGVSQSPRYKVAKRGQDVALRCDPISGHVSLFWYQQALGQGPEFLTYFQNEAQLDKSGLPSDRFFAERPEGSVSTLKIQRTQQEDSAVYLCASSLEHEKLFFGSGTQLSVL.

This clonotype was seen at least ten times. The chain has TRBV6-5 and TRBJ1-6; D not resolved. Looked up from germline, CDR1 is MNHEY and CDR2 is SVGAGI. The CDR3 is 15 residues long. Trimming pared 5 bases from V and 4 bases from J, leaving 12 bases between. The CDR3 DNA reads as TGTGCCAGCAGTCCCCGGCGAGGATATAATTCACCCCTCCACTTT. Residues: CASSPRRGYNSPLHF.

The J gene is TRBJ2-7, the V gene TRBV15, with 11 bases fitting TRBD1. V shed 6 bases and J 4 bases; nucleotides not matched to a gene: 2. The CDR3 runs 13 residues. Germline CDR1 reads LNHNV; CDR2 reads YYDKDF (reference sequence). CDR3 nucleotides: TGTGCCACCAGGGGACAGGGGGAATACGAGCAGTACTTC. Encoded protein: CATRGQGEYEQYF.

V gene TRBV2 combines with J gene TRBJ2-5, with 8 nucleotides matching TRBD1. Germline CDR1 reads SNHLY; CDR2 reads FYNNEI. V was pared by 7 bases and J by 0 bases, with 4 bases of the junction left unmatched. This CDR3 contains 14 residues. The CDR3 region has the DNA TGTGCCAGCACCTACAGGGGGTACCAAGAGACCCAGTACTTC. This sequence encodes CASTYRGYQETQYF.

This clonotype appeared a few times. The chain recombines TRBV5-3 with TRBJ2-5, with 12 nucleotides matching TRBD2. TRBV5-3 is an open reading frame, and its role is uncertain. V gave up 4 bases and J gave up 6 bases; unmatched junction bases: 4. The CDR3 loop spans 14 amino acids. The CDR3 here is CARSPSGGAQTQYF. The CDR3 DNA follows: TGTGCCAGAAGCCCTAGCGGGGGGGCGCAGACCCAGTACTTC.

This clonotype was counted between two and nine times. The chain links TRBV20-1 to TRBJ2-2; D is uncertain. The CDR3 covers 12 residues. The V gene's germline CDR1 is DFQATT and CDR2 SNEGSKA (reference sequence). The ends were cut back, 6 bases at V and 7 bases at J, with 12 bases in the middle. The CDR3: CSAPKGHGELFF. CDR3 bases: TGCAGTGCCCCGAAAGGTCACGGGGAGCTGTTTTTT.

This rearrangement joins TRBV7-2 to TRBJ1-2, with 9 bases aligning to TRBD1. CDR3 length: 16 amino acids. V dropped 5 bases and J dropped 4; count of bases not matched to a gene: 11. The germline gives CDR1 SGHTA, CDR2 FQGNSA. The CDR3 DNA follows: TGTGCCAGCAGCCTCGGCCCGGGACAGGGCCCCTATGGCTACACCTTC. Protein product: CASSLGPGQGPYGYTF.

There are a few counts of this clonotype. The chain joins TRBV3-1 to TRBJ1-1; 10 bases agree with TRBD1. From germline, CDR1 is LGHDT and CDR2 YNNKEL (reference sequence). The CDR3 totals 15 residues. V trimming: 1 base; J trimming: 7 bases; junction bases outside the gene matches: 6. CDR3 loop: CASSQGPGQGFEAFF. In DNA form, the CDR3 reads TGTGCCAGCAGCCAAGGCCCGGGACAGGGGTTTGAAGCTTTCTTT.

This clonotype showed up just a few times. The chain has TRBV29-1 and TRBJ1-2; D perhaps matches TRBD1 (6 bases). This CDR3 is 12 amino acids long. Trimming took 7 bases from V and 3 from J, leaving 12 bases between them. In germline, CDR1 is SQVTM, CDR2 ANQGSEA. CDR3: CSGLQGDYGYTF. The CDR3 DNA is TGCAGCGGGTTACAGGGTGACTATGGCTACACCTTC. The full variable domain, with the rest looked up from reference TRBV29-1 and TRBJ1-2, is SAVISQKPSRDICQRGTSLTIQCQVDSQVTMMFWYRQQPGQSLTLIATANQGSEATYESGFVIDKFPISRPNLTFSTLTVSNMSPEDSSIYLCSGLQGDYGYTFGSGTRLTVV.